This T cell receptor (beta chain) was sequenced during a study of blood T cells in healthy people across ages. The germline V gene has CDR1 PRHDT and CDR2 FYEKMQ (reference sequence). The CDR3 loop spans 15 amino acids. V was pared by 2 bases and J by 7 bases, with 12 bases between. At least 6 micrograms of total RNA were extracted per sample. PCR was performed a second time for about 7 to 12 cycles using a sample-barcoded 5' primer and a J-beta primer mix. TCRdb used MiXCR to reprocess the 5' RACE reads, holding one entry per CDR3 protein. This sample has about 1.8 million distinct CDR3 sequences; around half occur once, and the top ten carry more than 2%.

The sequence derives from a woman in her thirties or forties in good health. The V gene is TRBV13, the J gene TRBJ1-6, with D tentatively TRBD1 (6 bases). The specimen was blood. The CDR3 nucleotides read TGTGCCAGCAGCTTACGGGGGCAATCAAATTCACCCCTCCACTTT. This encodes CASSLRGQSNSPLHF. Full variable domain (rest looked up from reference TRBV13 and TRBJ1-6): AAGVIQSPRHLIKEKRETATLKCYPIPRHDTVYWYQQGPGQDPQFLISFYEKMQSDKGSIPDRFSAQQFSDYHSELNMSSLELGDSALYFCASSLRGQSNSPLHFGNGTRLTVT.